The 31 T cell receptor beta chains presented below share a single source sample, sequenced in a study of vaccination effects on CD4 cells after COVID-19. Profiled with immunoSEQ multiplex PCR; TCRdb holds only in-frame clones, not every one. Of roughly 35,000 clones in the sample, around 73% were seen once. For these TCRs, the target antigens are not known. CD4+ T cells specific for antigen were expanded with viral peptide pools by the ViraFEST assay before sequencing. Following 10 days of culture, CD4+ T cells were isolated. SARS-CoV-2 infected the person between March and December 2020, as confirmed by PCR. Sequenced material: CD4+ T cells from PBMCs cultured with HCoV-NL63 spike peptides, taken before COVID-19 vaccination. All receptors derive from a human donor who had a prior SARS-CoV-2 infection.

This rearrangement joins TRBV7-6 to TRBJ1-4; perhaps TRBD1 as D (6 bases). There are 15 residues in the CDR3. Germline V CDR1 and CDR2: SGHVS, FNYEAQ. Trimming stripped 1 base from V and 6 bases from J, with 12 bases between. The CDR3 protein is CASSLGTVSDEKLFF. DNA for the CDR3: TGTGCCAGCAGCTTAGGGACAGTTTCCGATGAAAAACTGTTTTTT.

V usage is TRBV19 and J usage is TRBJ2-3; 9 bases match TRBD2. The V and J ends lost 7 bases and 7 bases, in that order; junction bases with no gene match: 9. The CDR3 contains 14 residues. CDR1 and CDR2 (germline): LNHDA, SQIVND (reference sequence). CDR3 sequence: CASTWVSGSHTQYF. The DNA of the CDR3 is TGTGCCAGTACCTGGGTTAGCGGGAGTCATACGCAGTATTTT. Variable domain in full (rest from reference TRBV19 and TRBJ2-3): DGGITQSPKYLFRKEGQNVTLSCEQNLNHDAMYWYRQDPGQGLRLIYYSQIVNDFQKGDIAEGYSVSREKKESFPLTVTSAQKNPTAFYLCASTWVSGSHTQYFGPGTRLTVL.

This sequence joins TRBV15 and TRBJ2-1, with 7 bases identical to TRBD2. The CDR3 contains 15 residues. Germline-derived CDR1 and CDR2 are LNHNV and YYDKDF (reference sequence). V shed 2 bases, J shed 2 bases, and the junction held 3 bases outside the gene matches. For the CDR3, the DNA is TGTGCCACCAGCAGATTAGCGGGTACCTACAATGAGCAGTTCTTC. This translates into CATSRLAGTYNEQFF.

Here the CDR3 DNA reads TGTGCCAGCTCACCAATTTACTCCAACACAGATACGCAGTATTTT. It is translated as CASSPIYSNTDTQYF. The V call is TRBV18, the J call TRBJ2-3; D is unclear. This CDR3 comprises 15 residues. Germline CDR1 reads KGHSH; CDR2 reads LQKENI. The ends were cut back, 2 bases at V and 2 bases at J, with 11 bases in the middle.

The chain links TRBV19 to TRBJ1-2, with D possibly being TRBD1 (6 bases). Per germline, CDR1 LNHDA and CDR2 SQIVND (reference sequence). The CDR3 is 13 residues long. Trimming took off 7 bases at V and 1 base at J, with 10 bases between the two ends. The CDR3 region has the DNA TGTGCCAGTAACGGGGGGCTTAACTATGGCTACACCTTC. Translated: CASNGGLNYGYTF.

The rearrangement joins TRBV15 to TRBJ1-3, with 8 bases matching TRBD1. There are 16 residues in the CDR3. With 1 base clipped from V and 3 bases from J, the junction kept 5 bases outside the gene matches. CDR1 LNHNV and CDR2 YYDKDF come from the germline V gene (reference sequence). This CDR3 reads CATSRGTGQYGNTIYF. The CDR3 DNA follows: TGTGCCACCAGCAGAGGGACAGGGCAGTATGGAAACACCATATATTTT.

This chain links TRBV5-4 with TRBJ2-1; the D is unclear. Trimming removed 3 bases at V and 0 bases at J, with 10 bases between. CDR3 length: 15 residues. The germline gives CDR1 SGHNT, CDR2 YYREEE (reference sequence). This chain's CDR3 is CASSSSISSYNEQFF. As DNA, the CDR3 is TGTGCCAGCAGCTCCTCAATTAGCTCCTACAATGAGCAGTTCTTC.

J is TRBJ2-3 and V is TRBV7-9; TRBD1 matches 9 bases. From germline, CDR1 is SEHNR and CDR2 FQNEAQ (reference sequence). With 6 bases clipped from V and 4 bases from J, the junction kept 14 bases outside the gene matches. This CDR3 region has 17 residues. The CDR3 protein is CASRALERTGEPDTQYF. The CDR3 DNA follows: TGTGCCAGCAGAGCCCTTGAACGGACAGGGGAGCCAGATACGCAGTATTTT.

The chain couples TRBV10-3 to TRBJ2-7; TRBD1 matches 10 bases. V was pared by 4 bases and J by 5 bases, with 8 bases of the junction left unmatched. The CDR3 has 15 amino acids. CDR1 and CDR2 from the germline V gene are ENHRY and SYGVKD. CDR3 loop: CAISVVPGQGNEQYF. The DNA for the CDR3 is TGTGCCATCAGTGTAGTACCGGGACAGGGGAACGAGCAGTACTTC.

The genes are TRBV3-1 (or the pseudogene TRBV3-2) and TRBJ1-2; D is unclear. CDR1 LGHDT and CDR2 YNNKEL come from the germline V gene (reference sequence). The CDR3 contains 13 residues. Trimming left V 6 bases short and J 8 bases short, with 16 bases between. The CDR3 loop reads CASRYSEGRGYTF. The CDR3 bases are TGTGCCAGCAGATACAGTGAAGGGAGAGGCTACACCTTC.

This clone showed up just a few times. CDR3 region: CASSPMGREQPQHF. For the CDR3, the DNA is TGTGCCAGCTCACCCATGGGACGGGAACAGCCCCAGCATTTT. V is TRBV18 and J is TRBJ1-5; perhaps TRBD1 as D (5 bases). The germline V gene has CDR1 KGHSH and CDR2 LQKENI. V was shortened by 3 bases and J by 7 bases, with 13 bases between the two germline ends. The CDR3 loop spans 14 amino acids.

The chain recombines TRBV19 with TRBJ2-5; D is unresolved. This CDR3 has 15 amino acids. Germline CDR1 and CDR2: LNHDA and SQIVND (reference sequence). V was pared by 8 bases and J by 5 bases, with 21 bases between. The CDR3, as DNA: TGTGCCAGTTCCGACCGGGCCTATGTGCAGGAGACCCAGTACTTC. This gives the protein CASSDRAYVQETQYF.

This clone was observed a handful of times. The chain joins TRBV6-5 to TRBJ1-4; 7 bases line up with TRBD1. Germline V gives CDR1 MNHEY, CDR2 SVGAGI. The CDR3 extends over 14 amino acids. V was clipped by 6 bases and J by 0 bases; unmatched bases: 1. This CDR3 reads CASRGQTTNEKLFF. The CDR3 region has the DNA TGTGCCAGCAGGGGACAGACAACTAATGAAAAACTGTTTTTT.

The CDR3 sequence: CASSLGRRSGNTIYF. The DNA for the CDR3 is TGTGCCAGCAGCTTAGGACGTAGATCTGGAAACACCATATATTTT. The chain employs TRBV7-9 and TRBJ1-3; D remains unclear. The CDR3 runs to 15 residues. Germline V gives CDR1 SEHNR, CDR2 FQNEAQ (reference sequence). V lost 1 base, J lost 1 base, and 8 bases lay in between. The variable domain in full, completed from reference TRBV7-9 and TRBJ1-3, reads DTGVSQNPRHKITKRGQNVTFRCDPISEHNRLYWYRQTLGQGPEFLTYFQNEAQLEKSRLLSDRFSAERPKGSFSTLEIQRTEQGDSAMYLCASSLGRRSGNTIYFGEGSWLTVV.

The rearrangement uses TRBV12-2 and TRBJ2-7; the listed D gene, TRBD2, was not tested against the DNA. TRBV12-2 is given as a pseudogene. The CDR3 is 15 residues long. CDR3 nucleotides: TGTGCAAGTCGCTCAACAGGTACTAGCGTCTACGAGCAGTACTTC. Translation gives CASRSTGTSVYEQYF.

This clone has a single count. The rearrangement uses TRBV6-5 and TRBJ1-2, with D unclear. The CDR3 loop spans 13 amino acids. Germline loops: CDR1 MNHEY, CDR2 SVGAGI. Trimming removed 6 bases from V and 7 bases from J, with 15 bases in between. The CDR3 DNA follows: TGTGCCAGCAGAGCGACGGGGAATGTTGGCTACACCTTC. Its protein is CASRATGNVGYTF.

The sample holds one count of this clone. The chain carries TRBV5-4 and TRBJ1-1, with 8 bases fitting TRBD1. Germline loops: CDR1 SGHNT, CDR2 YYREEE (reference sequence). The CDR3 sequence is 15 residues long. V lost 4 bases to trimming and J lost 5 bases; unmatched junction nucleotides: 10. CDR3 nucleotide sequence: TGTGCCAGCAGCCCTCCCGGACAGGGACGGACTGAAGCTTTCTTT. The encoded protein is CASSPPGQGRTEAFF.

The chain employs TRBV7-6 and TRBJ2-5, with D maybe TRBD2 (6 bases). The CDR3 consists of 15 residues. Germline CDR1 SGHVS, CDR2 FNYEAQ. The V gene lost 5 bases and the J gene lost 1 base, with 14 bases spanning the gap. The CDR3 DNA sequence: TGTGCCAGCAGCCGTTACCGCGGGACCCAAGAGACCCAGTACTTC. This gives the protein CASSRYRGTQETQYF.

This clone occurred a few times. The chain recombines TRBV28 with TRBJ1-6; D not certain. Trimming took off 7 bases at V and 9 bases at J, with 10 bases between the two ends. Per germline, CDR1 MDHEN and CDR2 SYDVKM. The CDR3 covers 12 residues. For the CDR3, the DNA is TGTGCCAGCACCGGACGGGCTTCACCCCTCCACTTT. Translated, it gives CASTGRASPLHF.

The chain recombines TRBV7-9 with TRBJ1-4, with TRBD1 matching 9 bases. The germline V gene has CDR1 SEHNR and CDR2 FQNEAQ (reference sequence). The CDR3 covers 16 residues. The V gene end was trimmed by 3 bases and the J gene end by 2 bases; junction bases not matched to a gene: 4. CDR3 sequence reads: CASSLGQGWTNEKLFF. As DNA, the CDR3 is TGTGCCAGCAGCTTGGGACAGGGCTGGACTAATGAAAAACTGTTTTTT.

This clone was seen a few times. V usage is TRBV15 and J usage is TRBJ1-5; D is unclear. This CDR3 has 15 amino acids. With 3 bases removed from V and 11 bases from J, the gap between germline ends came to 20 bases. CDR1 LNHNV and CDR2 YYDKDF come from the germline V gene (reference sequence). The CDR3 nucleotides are TGTGCCACCAGCAGTCCGGGCCCGGAAATACTGACCCAGCATTTT. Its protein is CATSSPGPEILTQHF.

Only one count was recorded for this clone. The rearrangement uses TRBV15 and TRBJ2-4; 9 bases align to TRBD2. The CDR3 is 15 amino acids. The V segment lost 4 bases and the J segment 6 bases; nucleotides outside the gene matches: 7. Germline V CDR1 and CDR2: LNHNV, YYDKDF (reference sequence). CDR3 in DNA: TGTGCCACCAGCACCGCGGGAGGGCCCGGAAACATTCAGTACTTC. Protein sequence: CATSTAGGPGNIQYF.

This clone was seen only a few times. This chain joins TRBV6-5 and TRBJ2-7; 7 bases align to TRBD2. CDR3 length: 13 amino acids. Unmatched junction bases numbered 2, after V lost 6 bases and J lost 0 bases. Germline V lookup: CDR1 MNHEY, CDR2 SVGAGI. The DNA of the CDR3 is TGTGCCAGCAGACGGGACTACTCCTACGAGCAGTACTTC. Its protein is CASRRDYSYEQYF.

The CDR3 loop reads CASSPRREYEQYF. In DNA form, the CDR3 reads TGTGCCAGCAGCCCACGACGGGAGTACGAGCAGTACTTC. The V gene is TRBV7-9, the J gene TRBJ2-7; maybe TRBD2 (6 bases). V was clipped by 5 bases and J by 4 bases, with 12 bases between them. The germline CDR1 and CDR2 sequences are SEHNR and FQNEAQ (reference sequence). The CDR3 has 13 amino acids.

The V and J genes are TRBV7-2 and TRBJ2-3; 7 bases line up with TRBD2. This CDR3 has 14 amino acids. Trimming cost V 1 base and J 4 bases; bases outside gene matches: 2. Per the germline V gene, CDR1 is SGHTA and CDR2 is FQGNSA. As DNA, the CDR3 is TGTGCCAGCAGCTTAGGACTAGCCCCAGATACGCAGTATTTT. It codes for CASSLGLAPDTQYF.

The CDR3 bases are TGCGCCAGCAGCTTGTGGGCAGGGGCCACAGATACGCAGTATTTT. Its translation is CASSLWAGATDTQYF. The gene calls are TRBV5-1 and TRBJ2-3; tentative D call: TRBD1 (6 bases). Germline V gene lookup returns CDR1 SGHRS and CDR2 YFSETQ. V was trimmed by 1 base and J by 2 bases, leaving 11 bases between them. CDR3 length equals 15 residues.

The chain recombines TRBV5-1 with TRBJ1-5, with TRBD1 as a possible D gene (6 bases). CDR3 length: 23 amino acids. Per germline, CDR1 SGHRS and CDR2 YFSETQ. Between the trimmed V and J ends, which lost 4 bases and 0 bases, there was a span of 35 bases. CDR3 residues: CASSGPRRWQSHEGGNSNQPQHF. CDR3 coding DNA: TGCGCCAGCAGCGGCCCCCGAAGGTGGCAGTCTCATGAGGGGGGAAATAGCAATCAGCCCCAGCATTTT.

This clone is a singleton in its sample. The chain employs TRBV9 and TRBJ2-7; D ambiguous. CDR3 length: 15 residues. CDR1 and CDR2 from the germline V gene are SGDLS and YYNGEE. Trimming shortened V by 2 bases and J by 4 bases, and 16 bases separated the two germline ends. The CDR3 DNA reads TGTGCCAGCAGCGTCGGCCCGGTACGCCATTACGAGCAGTACTTC. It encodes CASSVGPVRHYEQYF.

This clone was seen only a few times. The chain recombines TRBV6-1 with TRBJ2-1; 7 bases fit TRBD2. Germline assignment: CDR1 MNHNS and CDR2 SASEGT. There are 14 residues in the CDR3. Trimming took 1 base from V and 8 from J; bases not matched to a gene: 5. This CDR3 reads CASSEGLAGDEQFF. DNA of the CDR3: TGTGCCAGCAGTGAAGGACTAGCCGGCGATGAGCAGTTCTTC.

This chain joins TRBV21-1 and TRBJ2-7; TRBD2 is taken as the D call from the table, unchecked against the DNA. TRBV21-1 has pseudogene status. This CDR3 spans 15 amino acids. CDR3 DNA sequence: TGTGCCAGCAGCAACGCGGGATCAAGGACCTACGAGCAGTACTTC. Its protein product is CASSNAGSRTYEQYF.

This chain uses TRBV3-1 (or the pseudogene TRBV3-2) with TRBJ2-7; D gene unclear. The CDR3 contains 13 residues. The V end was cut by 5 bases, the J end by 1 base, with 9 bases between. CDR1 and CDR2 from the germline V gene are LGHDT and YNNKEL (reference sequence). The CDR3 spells CASSFPLSYEQYF. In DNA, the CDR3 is TGTGCCAGCAGCTTTCCTCTGTCCTACGAGCAGTACTTC.